This T cell receptor (beta chain) was captured in a study of technical replicates of blood from several donors (dated by TCRdb to 2016 to 2017). The library relied on the immunoSEQ multiplex PCR assay. Drawn from immuneACCESS, this table holds only the in-frame rearrangements with V and J called that TCRdb kept. Clones are partly lost; checked studies trace under half to an unresolved V gene and leave the rest unexplained. The sample data list approximately 77,000 clones, and approximately 94% of these were observed just once. The ten most abundant clones make up 0.39% of the sample. In its sample, this clone was seen once. Its antigen is not yet known. Per-base quality was not reported, and no clone a single base away is much larger than it. V trim: 3 bases; J trim: 6 bases; unmatched bases: 10. Measured from the cysteine to the phenylalanine, the CDR3 is 16 residues long. Just CDR3 DNA is preserved here, 48 bases in frame from base 1. CDR1 SGHTA and CDR2 FQGTGA are derived from the germline V gene.

The source material was T cells isolated from PBMCs. The rearranged chain carries TRBV7-3 and TRBJ2-1; 8 middle bases align to TRBD2. This receptor was taken from a human donor in good health. CDR3 sequence: CASSFNGAGELNEQFF. The bases read TGTGCCAGCAGCTTTAATGGAGCGGGAGAACTCAATGAGCAGTTCTTC.